The 22 T cell receptor beta chains listed next were all sequenced from one sample in a study of identical twins. In TCRdb, the 5' RACE reads were re-called with MiXCR into one record per CDR3 protein. The sample lists 150,000 or so distinct CDR3 sequences; 3% to 4% were seen once. The sample consisted of memory T cells sorted from blood. Receptor source: a man aged 18 to 30 in good health.

Ten or more counts support this clonotype. As DNA, the CDR3 is TGTGCCAGCAGCTTACGGGTCGGGCAAAATGAAAAACTGTTTTTT. It is translated as CASSLRVGQNEKLFF. The rearrangement joins TRBV7-9 to TRBJ1-4; D gene ambiguous. CDR3 length equals 15 residues. The germline V and J ends were trimmed by 2 bases and 5 bases, with 12 bases remaining between them. Germline values: CDR1 SEHNR, CDR2 FQNEAQ (reference sequence).

This clonotype was recorded many times. DNA of the CDR3: TGTGCCTGGAGTGGACTAGCGGGAGCTGCGCAGTATTTT. Its protein product is CAWSGLAGAAQYF. V usage is TRBV30 and J usage is TRBJ2-3; TRBD2 agrees at 12 bases. CDR3 length: 13 amino acids. CDR1 and CDR2 from the germline V gene are GTSNPN and SVGIG (reference sequence). V lost 1 base and J lost 10; bases outside the gene matches: 3.

The sample holds many counts of this clonotype. The V and J genes are TRBV7-6 and TRBJ2-2; D unclear. CDR1 is SGHVS and CDR2 is FNYEAQ in the germline V gene. The CDR3 totals 14 residues. Trimming cost V 5 bases and J 2 bases, with 9 bases left between them. CDR3 nucleotide sequence: TGTGCCAGCAGCCCGGAACCTAACACCGGGGAGCTGTTTTTT. This codes for CASSPEPNTGELFF.

This clonotype has just a few counts. V gene TRBV6-5 combines with J gene TRBJ1-2; 11 bases map to TRBD1. The CDR3 totals 15 residues. V was pared by 2 bases and J by 3 bases, with 2 bases of the junction left unmatched. Germline CDR1 is MNHEY and CDR2 is SVGAGI. CDR3 in DNA: TGTGCCAGCAGTTACGGGACAGGGGGGGACTATGGCTACACCTTC. It encodes CASSYGTGGDYGYTF.

This clonotype has a count of ten or more. The J gene is TRBJ1-1, the V gene TRBV29-1, with D perhaps matching TRBD1 (5 bases). CDR1 and CDR2 from the germline V gene are SQVTM and ANQGSEA. This CDR3 has 13 residues. V was trimmed by 4 bases and J by 2 bases, leaving 11 bases between them. For the CDR3, the DNA is TGCAGCGTTGCCTCGGGGGATAACACTGAAGCTTTCTTT. Translating it yields CSVASGDNTEAFF.

This rearrangement joins TRBV7-2 to TRBJ2-7, with TRBD1 matching 9 bases. Losses at the gene ends were 6 bases for V and 12 bases for J; bases not matched to a gene: 12. The CDR3 length is 13 residues. Germline V gene lookup returns CDR1 SGHTA and CDR2 FQGNSA. As DNA, the CDR3 is TGTGCCAGCAGGTCAAAACCGGGACAGGGACCGTACTTC. Its protein product is CASRSKPGQGPYF. Drawing the rest from reference TRBV7-2 and TRBJ2-7, the complete variable domain is GAGVSQSPSNKVTEKGKDVELRCDPISGHTALYWYRQSLGQGLEFLIYFQGNSAPDKSGLPSDRFSAERTGGSVSTLTIQRTQQEDSAVYLCASRSKPGQGPYFGPGTRLTVT.

This clonotype was recorded only once. The chain links TRBV18 to TRBJ1-1; D might be TRBD1 (5 bases). V was pared by 3 bases and J by 4 bases, with 18 bases between. This CDR3 comprises 16 residues. Germline CDR1 and CDR2: KGHSH and LQKENI. The CDR3 here is CASSPPSGPWATEAFF. CDR3 nucleotide sequence: TGTGCCAGCTCACCGCCCTCAGGGCCCTGGGCCACTGAAGCTTTCTTT.

The chain combines TRBV15 with TRBJ2-1; 10 bases line up with TRBD2. V was pared by 4 bases and J by 4 bases, with 4 bases of the junction left unmatched. The CDR3 sequence is 15 residues long. Per the germline V gene, CDR1 is LNHNV and CDR2 is YYDKDF (reference sequence). The CDR3 DNA follows: TGTGCCACCAGCAAATCTAGCGGGGGTTACAATGAGCAGTTCTTC. This gives the protein CATSKSSGGYNEQFF.

The gene calls are TRBV7-6 and TRBJ2-3; TRBD1 agrees at 7 bases. Germline V lookup: CDR1 SGHVS, CDR2 FNYEAQ. Trimming cost V 6 bases and J 3 bases; bases outside gene matches: 12. The CDR3 extends over 16 amino acids. CDR3 sequence: CASRMKTGRRTDTQYF. As DNA, the CDR3 is TGTGCCAGCAGGATGAAGACAGGGCGGAGGACAGATACGCAGTATTTT.

With respect to this clonotype: A much larger clone lies one base from this, so it may be a read error. V is TRBV18 and J is TRBJ2-7; tentatively, D is TRBD1 or TRBD2 (5 bases each). Trimming shortened V by 3 bases and J by 7 bases, and 16 bases separated the two germline ends. This CDR3 has 14 amino acids. Germline values: CDR1 KGHSH, CDR2 LQKENI. The CDR3 DNA is TGTGCCAGCTCACCGTCCGGACGGGGCTGGGAGCAGTACTTC. It yields the protein CASSPSGRGWEQYF.

This clonotype was found many times. The CDR3 DNA sequence: TGCAGTGCGACGGGACCGAATAATTCACCCCTCCACTTT. Protein: CSATGPNNSPLHF. The J gene is TRBJ1-6, the V gene TRBV20-1; possibly TRBD1 for D (5 bases). The CDR3 is 13 amino acids. V dropped 6 bases and J dropped 5 bases, with 11 bases sitting between them. CDR1 is DFQATT, CDR2 SNEGSKA, per germline (reference sequence).

This clonotype was counted ten times or more. The gene calls are TRBV4-3 and TRBJ2-1, with D possibly matching TRBD2 (6 bases). The CDR3 has 14 residues. Trimming left V 1 base short and J 4 bases short, with 8 bases between. Germline V gene sequence: CDR1 LGHNA, CDR2 YSLEER. This CDR3 is CASSQGRGYNEQFF. DNA of the CDR3: TGCGCCAGCAGCCAAGGCCGGGGGTACAATGAGCAGTTCTTC.

This clonotype appeared many times. J is TRBJ1-2 and V is TRBV24-1; 9 bases fit TRBD1. The CDR3 consists of 16 residues. The germline V gene has CDR1 KGHDR and CDR2 SFDVKD. J was trimmed by 7 bases and V by 2 bases; bases with no gene match: 10. The CDR3 DNA reads as TGTGCCACCAGTGATTCCGACAGGGGGACGTCGTTTGGCTACACCTTC. This gives the protein CATSDSDRGTSFGYTF.

This clonotype was observed at least ten times. The chain joins TRBV5-6 to TRBJ1-2; D might be TRBD1 (5 bases). The CDR3 totals 15 residues. Germline V gene sequence: CDR1 SGHDT, CDR2 YYEEEE. Between the trimmed V and J ends, which lost 2 bases and 0 bases, there was a span of 11 bases. This chain's CDR3 is CASSFIRGANYGYTF. The DNA of the CDR3 is TGTGCCAGCAGCTTCATTAGGGGAGCTAACTATGGCTACACCTTC.

This clonotype came up many times. The J gene is TRBJ2-1, the V gene TRBV20-1, with D perhaps given as TRBD1 or TRBD2 (5 bases each). The CDR3 is made up of 15 amino acids. V dropped 5 bases and J dropped 7 bases, with 21 bases sitting between them. The germline V gene has CDR1 DFQATT and CDR2 SNEGSKA (reference sequence). The CDR3 sequence is CSAWKEYGAWNEQFF. For the CDR3, the DNA is TGCAGTGCTTGGAAAGAGTACGGGGCTTGGAATGAGCAGTTCTTC.

This clonotype has at least ten counts. The rearrangement links TRBV7-2 to TRBJ2-3; 10 nucleotides match TRBD2. The trim removed 0 bases at V and 0 bases at J, leaving 3 bases unmatched. The CDR3 runs 17 residues. The germline V gene has CDR1 SGHTA and CDR2 FQGNSA. CDR3 DNA: TGTGCCAGCAGCTTAGCGGCGACTAGCGGGAGCACAGATACGCAGTATTTT. This sequence encodes CASSLAATSGSTDTQYF.

This clonotype was counted at least ten times. The genes are TRBV11-1 and TRBJ2-1, with 10 bases matching TRBD2. V lost 5 bases to trimming and J lost 4 bases; unmatched junction nucleotides: 14. Germline lookup yields CDR1 SGHAT and CDR2 FQDESV (reference sequence). The CDR3 contains 18 residues. The CDR3 coding sequence is TGTGCCAGCAGCAAGTATGGCCTAGCGGGAGTGGTGTACAATGAGCAGTTCTTC. Protein: CASSKYGLAGVVYNEQFF.

In this sample, this clonotype turned up many times. This chain links TRBV7-2 with TRBJ2-1; 9 nucleotides align to TRBD2. The germline V gene encodes CDR1 SGHTA and CDR2 FQGNSA. V was pared by 4 bases and J by 6 bases, with 10 bases of the junction left unmatched. The CDR3 sequence is 16 residues long. The CDR3 is CASSYSGRTRGNEQFF. DNA for the CDR3: TGTGCCAGCAGCTATAGCGGGAGAACGAGGGGCAATGAGCAGTTCTTC.

This clonotype was seen many times. This chain links TRBV4-3 with TRBJ2-7, with D unresolved. CDR3 length equals 13 residues. Trimming removed 3 bases from V and 3 bases from J, with 9 bases in between. Germline CDR1 is LGHNA and CDR2 is YSLEER. The CDR3 region has the DNA TGCGCCAGCAGCCAGGACCTACACTACGAGCAGTACTTC. Protein product: CASSQDLHYEQYF.

This clonotype was found many times. The V gene is TRBV11-2, the J gene TRBJ2-5; D possibly corresponds to TRBD1 (5 bases). Germline loops: CDR1 SGHAT, CDR2 FQNNGV. This CDR3 has 15 amino acids. The ends were cut back, 6 bases at V and 5 bases at J, with 19 bases in the middle. The DNA of the CDR3 is TGTGCCAGCAGGGACACTGGTATGAACCGGGAGACCCAGTACTTC. Amino acids: CASRDTGMNRETQYF.

This clonotype was seen at least ten times. Written as DNA, the CDR3 is TGTGCCACCAGCAGAGATCTGGCAGGGGCCGAGCAGTACTTC. This translates into CATSRDLAGAEQYF. The chain links TRBV15 to TRBJ2-7, with a possible D match to TRBD1 (6 bases). The V gene's germline CDR1 is LNHNV and CDR2 YYDKDF (reference sequence). The length of the CDR3 is 14 residues. V was trimmed by 0 bases and J by 6 bases, leaving 12 bases between them.

This clonotype was seen ten or more times. V is TRBV7-9 and J is TRBJ2-1; D not certain. Between the trimmed V and J ends, which lost 3 bases and 3 bases, there was a span of 15 bases. This CDR3 is 16 amino acids long. Germline assignment: CDR1 SEHNR and CDR2 FQNEAQ (reference sequence). The CDR3 DNA reads TGTGCCAGCAGCTTTATTACCGGAACGATCTACAATGAGCAGTTCTTC. Its translation: CASSFITGTIYNEQFF.